A single sample is the source of the 3 T cell receptor beta chains below, sequenced in a study of blood T cell repertoires in COVID-19. Profiled with immunoSEQ multiplex PCR; TCRdb holds only in-frame clones, not every one. The sample yields 250,000 to 300,000 clones, approximately 90% seen once. The sample taken for sequencing was PBMCs or T cells enriched from blood (not recorded which). These receptors came from a woman between 55 and 75 years old in a cohort exposed to, infected with or recovered from COVID-19 (not recorded which).

The gene calls are TRBV28 and TRBJ1-2, with a tentative D call TRBD1 (6 bases). The V gene's germline CDR1 is MDHEN and CDR2 SYDVKM. CDR3 length: 14 amino acids. V lost 5 bases and J 3 bases, leaving 13 bases between the germline ends. The chain's CDR3 is CASSPPQGYYGYTF. In nucleotides, the CDR3 is TGTGCCAGCAGTCCACCTCAGGGGTACTATGGCTACACCTTC.

V usage is TRBV19 and J usage is TRBJ1-5, with a tentative D call TRBD1 (5 bases). CDR1 and CDR2 (germline): LNHDA, SQIVND (reference sequence). Trimming shortened V by 5 bases and J by 3 bases, and 14 bases separated the two germline ends. The CDR3 loop spans 15 amino acids. CDR3 sequence reads: CASSLGGGDNQPQHF. CDR3 sequence (DNA): TGTGCCAGTAGTCTCGGGGGAGGGGACAATCAGCCCCAGCATTTT.

The chain combines TRBV27 with TRBJ1-6; tentatively, D is TRBD1 (5 bases). Looked up from germline, CDR1 is MNHEY and CDR2 is SMNVEV (reference sequence). The V end was cut by 1 base, the J end by 7 bases, with 11 bases between. The CDR3 length is 15 residues. In nucleotides, the CDR3 is TGTGCCAGCAGTTTATGGGGAGGGGTCAATTCACCCCTCCACTTT. Translated, it gives CASSLWGGVNSPLHF.